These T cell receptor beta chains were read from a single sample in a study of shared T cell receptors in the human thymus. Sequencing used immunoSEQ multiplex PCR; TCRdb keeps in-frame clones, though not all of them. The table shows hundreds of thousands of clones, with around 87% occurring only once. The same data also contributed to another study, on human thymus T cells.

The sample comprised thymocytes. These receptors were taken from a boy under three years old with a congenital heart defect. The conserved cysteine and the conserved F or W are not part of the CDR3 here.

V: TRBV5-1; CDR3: ASSSESTGRNTEAF
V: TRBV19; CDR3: ASSFSHRGWNSPLH
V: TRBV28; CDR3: ASSTGHEIFSNQPQH
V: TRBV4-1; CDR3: ASSQVRDSPLH
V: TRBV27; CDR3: ASSLRGSYEQY
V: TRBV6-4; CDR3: ASSDLTGGPLH
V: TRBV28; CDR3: ASSLPRAGTTYEQY
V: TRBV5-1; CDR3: ASKGRQGPSYEQY
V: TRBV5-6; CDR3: ASSPLAGEVNEQF
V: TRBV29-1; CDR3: SVEAPWTDNNTEAF
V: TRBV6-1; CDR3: ASSDGTRQNSNQPQH
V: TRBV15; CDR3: ATSRPPGQGDQQY
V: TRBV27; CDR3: ASRAGTGNYEQY
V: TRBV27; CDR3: ASSSGALSLVKNIQY
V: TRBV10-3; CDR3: AAERSGLPTDTQY
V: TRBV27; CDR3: ASSLSGGPYNEQF
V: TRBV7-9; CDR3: ASNDRGRSPLH
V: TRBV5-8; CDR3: ARVTGRPNEAF
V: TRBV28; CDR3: ASSSKPVRGRPEAF
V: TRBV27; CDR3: ASSPRAQLNTEAF
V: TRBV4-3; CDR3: ASSQGRSGSSPLH
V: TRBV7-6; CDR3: ASSFMDSWSYNEQF
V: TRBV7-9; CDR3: ASSLVRGADYGYT
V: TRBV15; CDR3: ATADRGYEQY
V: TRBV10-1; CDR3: ASSESSDLAAQETQY
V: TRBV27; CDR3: ASSLIQGNTGELF
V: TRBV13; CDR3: ASSSQGGNEQF
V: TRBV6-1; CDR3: ASSEALEVAETYNSPLH
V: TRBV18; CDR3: ASSPCPGTENGYT
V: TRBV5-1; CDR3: ASSSKETDRGYEQY
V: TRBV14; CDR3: ASSQGGYGYT
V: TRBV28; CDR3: ASSVQDSFWNSPLH
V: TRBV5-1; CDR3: ASSLNRFDTEAF
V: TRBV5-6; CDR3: ASSLDPFRGYGMNTEAF
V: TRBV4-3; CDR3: ASSQGDKGYYT
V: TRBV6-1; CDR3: ASSERTSVANYEQY
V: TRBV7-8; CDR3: ASSLGTGDDGYT
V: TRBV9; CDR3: ASSVGVGALGLAGGKDTQY
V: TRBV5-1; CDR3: ASSRIQDTPYEQY
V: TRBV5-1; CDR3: ASSPGQGATGELF
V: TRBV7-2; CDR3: ASSFFPMADSSYEQY
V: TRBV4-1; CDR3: ASSQDGGENTEAF
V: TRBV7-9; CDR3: ASSPGDRGVDGYT
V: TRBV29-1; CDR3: SVTLGAQETQY
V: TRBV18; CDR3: ASSPTPLAATGELF
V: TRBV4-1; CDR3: ASSQDLNGGYGGELF
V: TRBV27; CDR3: ASSRTSGRAAETQY
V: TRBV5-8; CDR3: ASSRHREVYEQY
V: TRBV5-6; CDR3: ASSGRDRNSPLH
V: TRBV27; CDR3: ASSLSVDQPQH
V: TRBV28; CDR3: ASSGVSGYT
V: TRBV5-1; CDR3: ASSLTGGSGMNTEAF
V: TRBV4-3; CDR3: ASSQDRDRRTGALVTQY
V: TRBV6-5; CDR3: ASRHLQGNTGELF